In its sample, the clone carrying this T cell receptor (beta chain) was seen many times. CDR3 length: 15 amino acids. Germline lookup yields CDR1 SGHVS and CDR2 FQNEAQ. J lost 9 bases, V lost 7 bases, and 15 bases had no gene match. This record comes from a study of T cells in Graves' hyperthyroidism and ophthalmopathy. The source material, RNA transcripts, was used to amplify TCR beta CDR3 regions. In the first-round RT-PCR of the TCR CDR3, the HTBI primer set was used. TCRdb reprocessed the multiplex PCR reads with MiXCR, giving one entry per CDR3 protein. The table includes approximately 520,000 distinct CDR3 sequences, about a fifth detected once.

This sequence was found in a man between 18 and 35 years old with Graves' hyperthyroidism. The sample consisted of blood. The chain uses TRBV7-8 and TRBJ1-5, with 7 bases that match TRBD1. Here the CDR3 DNA reads TGTGCCAGCACCCTACGAGACAGGGAGAATGGGCCCCAGCATTTT. Translation: CASTLRDRENGPQHF.